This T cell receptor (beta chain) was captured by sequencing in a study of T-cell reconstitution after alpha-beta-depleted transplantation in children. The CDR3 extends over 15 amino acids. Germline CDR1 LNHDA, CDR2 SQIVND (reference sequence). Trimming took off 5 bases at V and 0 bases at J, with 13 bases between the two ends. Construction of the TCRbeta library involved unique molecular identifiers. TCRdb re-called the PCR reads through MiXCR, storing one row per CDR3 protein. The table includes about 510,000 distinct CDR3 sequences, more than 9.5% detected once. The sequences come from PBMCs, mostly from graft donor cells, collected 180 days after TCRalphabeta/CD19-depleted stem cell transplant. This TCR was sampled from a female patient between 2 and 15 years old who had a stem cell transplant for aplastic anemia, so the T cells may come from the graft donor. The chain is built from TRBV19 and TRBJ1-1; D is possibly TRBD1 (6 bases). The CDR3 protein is CASSSTGLMNTEAFF. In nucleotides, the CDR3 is TGTGCCAGTAGTTCGACAGGACTCATGAACACTGAAGCTTTCTTT.